This T cell receptor beta chain was identified during a study of T cells in Graves' hyperthyroidism and ophthalmopathy. Overall study findings and caveats: Most clonotypes expanded in the thyroid (above 0.001) were also present in blood. Separating ophthalmopathy from stable hyperthyroidism was achieved by a 13 V-J model.

In this sample, this clonotype turned up a few times. The antigen is not known. Germline loops: CDR1 DFQATT, CDR2 SNEGSKA (reference sequence). V lost 1 base to trimming and J lost 6 bases, with 9 bases between them. There are 13 residues in the CDR3. Amplification targeted TCR beta CDR3 regions from RNA transcripts. Primed by the HTBI set, a first-round RT-PCR was run on the TCR CDR3. TCRdb recomputed calls from the multiplex PCR reads with MiXCR, one row per CDR3 protein. This sample carries 400,000 to 600,000 distinct CDR3 sequences, 15% to 20% of them seen once, and the ten largest clones take around 32%.

The TCR comes from a woman in her twenties or thirties with Graves' ophthalmopathy. What was sequenced was blood. The chain recombines TRBV20-1 with TRBJ2-2; D is unclear. The DNA of the CDR3 is TGCAGTGCTAGAGGGCTCATTCCCGGGGAGCTGTTTTTT. Protein product: CSARGLIPGELFF.